The clone carrying this TCR beta chain showed up just once. Antigen unknown. The V gene's germline CDR1 is SEHNR and CDR2 FQNEAQ (reference sequence). The CDR3 length is 16 residues. The junction had 4 bases not matched to a gene; V was cut back by 2 bases and J by 0 bases. The primer mix had 60 V beta and 13 J beta primers. Profiling relied on immunoSEQ multiplex PCR, and the TCRdb table lists in-frame clones only, not all of them. The sample includes about 92,000 clones, around 84% of them seen just once. The data derive from a study of glioma-infiltrating T cells after dendritic cell vaccination. Study information: Autologous tumor lysate was loaded overnight onto monocyte-derived dendritic cells grown 7 to 8 days with IL-4 and GM-CSF. Three intradermal dendritic cell vaccine injections were given every two weeks.

Study conclusions and caveats: Few patients contributed both blood and tumor specimens.

This TCR came from a human donor with glioblastoma. Sequences were derived from blood, sampled before dendritic cell vaccination. The chain carries TRBV7-9 and TRBJ1-1, with TRBD1 matching 9 bases. The CDR3, as DNA: TGTGCCAGCAGCTTAAAGGGACAGGGTTTGAACACTGAAGCTTTCTTT. Amino acids: CASSLKGQGLNTEAFF. The full variable domain, in which reference TRBV7-9 and TRBJ1-1 provide the parts outside the CDR3, is DTGVSQNPRHKITKRGQNVTFRCDPISEHNRLYWYRQTLGQGPEFLTYFQNEAQLEKSRLLSDRFSAERPKGSFSTLEIQRTEQGDSAMYLCASSLKGQGLNTEAFFGQGTRLTVV.